This T cell receptor (beta chain) appears in the sequencing data of a study of blood T cell repertoires in COVID-19. Study-level background: In each case, the material was cDNA or gDNA derived from T cells, B-cell-depleted T cells, or PBMCs.

The CDR3 has 15 residues. The V gene's germline CDR1 is LNHDA and CDR2 SQIVND (reference sequence). With 3 bases clipped from V and 4 bases from J, the junction kept 8 bases outside the gene matches. As handled by the study authors: By means of reference gene primer amplification, nucleated cell counts were estimated. Some clones are missing from TCRdb's copy, which holds only in-frame ones; the method was immunoSEQ multiplex PCR. The V and J calls and clone size were taken over from that table, and D and trimming were inferred from the DNA. The sample holds approximately 60,000 clones, around 87% seen once.

The chain is built from TRBV19 and TRBJ2-7; TRBD2 matches at 8 bases. The sample taken for sequencing was peripheral blood. The sequence was obtained from a man in his fifties or sixties with active or convalescent COVID-19. The CDR3 DNA reads TGTGCCAGTAGTATGTTGGCGGGAGGAGGGTACGAGCAGTACTTC. Its protein is CASSMLAGGGYEQYF.